The T cell receptor (beta chain) under discussion was sequenced for a study of T-cell reconstitution after alpha-beta-depleted transplantation in children. This clonotype showed up many times. Its antigen is as yet unknown. General study results and limits: Among T cells one year after transplant, newly produced cells accounted for most counts and diversity.

A TCRbeta library incorporating unique molecular identifiers was prepared. MiXCR, run by TCRdb on the PCR reads, gives a single entry per CDR3 protein. This sample yields around 200,000 distinct CDR3 sequences, of which 9.5% to 13% are seen a single time; over 25% belongs to the top ten. The receptor was derived from a child less than two years old with acute myeloid leukemia, due to receive a stem cell transplant. The sequencing here drew on PBMCs, taken before TCRalphabeta/CD19-depleted stem cell transplant.

The CDR3 DNA reads TGCAGTGCTAGTGGCCCCCGGGGGGCCGGAATCGCTAACTATGGCTACACCTTC. Residues: CSASGPRGAGIANYGYTF. The V call is TRBV20-1, the J call TRBJ1-2; D may be TRBD1 (6 bases). This CDR3 region has 18 residues. Germline V gives CDR1 DFQATT, CDR2 SNEGSKA (reference sequence). Trimming cost V 3 bases and J 0 bases, with 23 bases left between them.